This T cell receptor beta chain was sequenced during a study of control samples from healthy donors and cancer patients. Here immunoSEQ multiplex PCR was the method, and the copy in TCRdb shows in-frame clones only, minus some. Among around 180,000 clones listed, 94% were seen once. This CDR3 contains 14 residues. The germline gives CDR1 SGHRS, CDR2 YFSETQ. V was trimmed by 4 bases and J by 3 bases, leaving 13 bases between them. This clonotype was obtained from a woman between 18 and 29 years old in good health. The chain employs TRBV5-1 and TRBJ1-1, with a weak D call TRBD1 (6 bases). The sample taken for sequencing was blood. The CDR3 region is CASSSTGLYTEAFF. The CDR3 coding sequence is TGCGCCAGCAGCAGTACAGGGTTATACACTGAAGCTTTCTTT.